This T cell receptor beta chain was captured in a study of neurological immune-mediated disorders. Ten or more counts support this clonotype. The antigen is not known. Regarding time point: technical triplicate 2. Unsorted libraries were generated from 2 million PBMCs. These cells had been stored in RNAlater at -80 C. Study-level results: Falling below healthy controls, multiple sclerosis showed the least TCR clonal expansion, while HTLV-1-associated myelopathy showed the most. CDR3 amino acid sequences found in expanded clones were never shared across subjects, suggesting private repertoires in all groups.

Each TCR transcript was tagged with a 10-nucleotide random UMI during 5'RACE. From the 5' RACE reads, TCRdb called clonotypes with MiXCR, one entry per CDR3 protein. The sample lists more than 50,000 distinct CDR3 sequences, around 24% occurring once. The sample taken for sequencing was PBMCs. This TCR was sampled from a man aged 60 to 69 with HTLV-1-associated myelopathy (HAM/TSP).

CDR3 in DNA: TGCAGTGCCTCGGGACTAGCGGGATTTTTTTCAGATACGCAGTATTTT. Translating it yields CSASGLAGFFSDTQYF. The chain employs TRBV20-1 and TRBJ2-3; 13 nucleotides agree with TRBD2. The CDR3 is 16 amino acids. Unmatched junction bases numbered 10, after V lost 6 bases and J lost 4 bases. Germline V gives CDR1 DFQATT, CDR2 SNEGSKA (reference sequence).